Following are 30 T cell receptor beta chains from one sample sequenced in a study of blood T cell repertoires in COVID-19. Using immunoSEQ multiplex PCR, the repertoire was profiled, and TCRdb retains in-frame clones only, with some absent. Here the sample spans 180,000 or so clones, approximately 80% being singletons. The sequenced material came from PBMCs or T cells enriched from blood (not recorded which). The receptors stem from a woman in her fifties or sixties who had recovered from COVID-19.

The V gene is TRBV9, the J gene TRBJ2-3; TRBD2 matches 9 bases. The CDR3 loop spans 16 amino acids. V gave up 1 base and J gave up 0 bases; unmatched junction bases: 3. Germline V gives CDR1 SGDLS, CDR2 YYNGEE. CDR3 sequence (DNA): TGTGCCAGCAGCGTAAGTAGCGGGGGTAGCACAGATACGCAGTATTTT. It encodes CASSVSSGGSTDTQYF. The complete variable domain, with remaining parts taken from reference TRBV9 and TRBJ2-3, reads DSGVTQTPKHLITATGQRVTLRCSPRSGDLSVYWYQQSLDQGLQFLIQYYNGEERAKGNILERFSAQQFPDLHSELNLSSLELGDSALYFCASSVSSGGSTDTQYFGPGTRLTVL.

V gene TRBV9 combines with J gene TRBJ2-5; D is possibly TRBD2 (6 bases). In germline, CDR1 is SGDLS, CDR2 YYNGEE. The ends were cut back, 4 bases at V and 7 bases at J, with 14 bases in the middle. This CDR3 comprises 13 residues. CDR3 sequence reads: CASSLGGRATQYF. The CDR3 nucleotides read TGTGCCAGCAGCCTAGGAGGGCGCGCGACCCAGTACTTC.

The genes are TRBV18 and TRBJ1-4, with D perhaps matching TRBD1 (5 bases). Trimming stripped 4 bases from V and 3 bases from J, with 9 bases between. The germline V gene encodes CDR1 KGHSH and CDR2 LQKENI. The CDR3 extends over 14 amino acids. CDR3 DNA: TGTGCCAGCTCACGGGGCGAATCTAATGAAAAACTGTTTTTT. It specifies CASSRGESNEKLFF.

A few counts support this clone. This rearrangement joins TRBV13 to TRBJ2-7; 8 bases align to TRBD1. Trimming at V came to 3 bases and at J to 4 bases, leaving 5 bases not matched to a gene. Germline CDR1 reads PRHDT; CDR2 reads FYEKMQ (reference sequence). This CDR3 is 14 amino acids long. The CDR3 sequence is CASSFGDRRYEQYF. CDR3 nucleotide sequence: TGTGCCAGCAGCTTTGGGGACAGGCGTTACGAGCAGTACTTC.

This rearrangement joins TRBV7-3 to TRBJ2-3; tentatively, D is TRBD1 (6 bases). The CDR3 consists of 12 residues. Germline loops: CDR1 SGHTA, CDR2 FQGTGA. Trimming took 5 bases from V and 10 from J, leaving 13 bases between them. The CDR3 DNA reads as TGTGCCAGCAGCCCACCTGGGGGCGCGCAGTATTTT. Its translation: CASSPPGGAQYF. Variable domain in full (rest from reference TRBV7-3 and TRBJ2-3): GAGVSQTPSNKVTEKGKYVELRCDPISGHTALYWYRQSLGQGPEFLIYFQGTGAADDSGLPNDRFFAVRPEGSVSTLKIQRTERGDSAVYLCASSPPGGAQYFGPGTRLTVL.

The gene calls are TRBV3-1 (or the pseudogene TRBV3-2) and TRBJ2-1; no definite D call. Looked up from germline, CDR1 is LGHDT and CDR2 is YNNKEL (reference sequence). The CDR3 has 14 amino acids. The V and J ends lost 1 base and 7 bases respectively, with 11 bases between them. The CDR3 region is CASSQVPGFNEQFF. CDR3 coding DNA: TGTGCCAGCAGCCAAGTTCCAGGTTTTAATGAGCAGTTCTTC.

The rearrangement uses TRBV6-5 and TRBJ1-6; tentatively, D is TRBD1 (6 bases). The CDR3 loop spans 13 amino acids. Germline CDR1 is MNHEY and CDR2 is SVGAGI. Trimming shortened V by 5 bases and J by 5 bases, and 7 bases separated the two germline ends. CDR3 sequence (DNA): TGTGCCAGCAGTAGGACAGATAATTCACCCCTCCACTTT. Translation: CASSRTDNSPLHF.

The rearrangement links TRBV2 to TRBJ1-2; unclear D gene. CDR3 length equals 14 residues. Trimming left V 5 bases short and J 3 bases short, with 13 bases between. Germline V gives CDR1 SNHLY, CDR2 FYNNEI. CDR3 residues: CASSSEIEYYGYTF. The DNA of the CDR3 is TGTGCCAGCAGTTCCGAGATTGAGTACTATGGCTACACCTTC.

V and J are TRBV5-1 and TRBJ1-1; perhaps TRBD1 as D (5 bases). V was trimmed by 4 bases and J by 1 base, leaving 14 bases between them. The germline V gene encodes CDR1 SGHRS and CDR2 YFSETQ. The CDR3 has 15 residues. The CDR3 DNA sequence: TGCGCCAGCAGCCCCATGGACGGGGGGAACACTGAAGCTTTCTTT. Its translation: CASSPMDGGNTEAFF.

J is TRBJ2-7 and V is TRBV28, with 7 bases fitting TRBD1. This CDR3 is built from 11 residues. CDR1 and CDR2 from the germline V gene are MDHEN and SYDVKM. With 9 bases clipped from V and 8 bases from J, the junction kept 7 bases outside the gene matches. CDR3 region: CASGQAYQQYF. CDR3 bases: TGTGCCAGTGGACAGGCTTATCAGCAGTACTTC.

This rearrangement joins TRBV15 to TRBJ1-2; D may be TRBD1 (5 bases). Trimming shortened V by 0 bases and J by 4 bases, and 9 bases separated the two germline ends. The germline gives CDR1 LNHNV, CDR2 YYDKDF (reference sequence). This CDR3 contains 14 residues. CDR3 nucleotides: TGTGCCACCAGCAGAGATCGCCAGGGCTATGGCTACACCTTC. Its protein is CATSRDRQGYGYTF.

The CDR3 sequence: CASTRGSGYEQYF. The CDR3 region has the DNA TGTGCCAGCACTCGCGGGAGCGGCTACGAGCAGTACTTC. The chain employs TRBV2 and TRBJ2-7; TRBD2 matches at 7 bases. J was trimmed by 3 bases and V by 7 bases; bases with no gene match: 6. Per germline, CDR1 SNHLY and CDR2 FYNNEI. This CDR3 is built from 13 residues.

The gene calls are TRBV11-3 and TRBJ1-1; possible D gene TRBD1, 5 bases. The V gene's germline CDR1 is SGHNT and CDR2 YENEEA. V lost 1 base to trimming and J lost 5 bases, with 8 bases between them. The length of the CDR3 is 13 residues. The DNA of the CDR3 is TGTGCCAGCAGCTTAGCTGGGGGGACTGAAGCTTTCTTT. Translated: CASSLAGGTEAFF. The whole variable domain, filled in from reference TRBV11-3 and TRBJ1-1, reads EAGVVQSPRYKIIEKKQPVAFWCNPISGHNTLYWYLQNLGQGPELLIRYENEEAVDDSQLPKDRFSAERLKGVDSTLKIQPAELGDSAVYLCASSLAGGTEAFFGQGTRLTVV.

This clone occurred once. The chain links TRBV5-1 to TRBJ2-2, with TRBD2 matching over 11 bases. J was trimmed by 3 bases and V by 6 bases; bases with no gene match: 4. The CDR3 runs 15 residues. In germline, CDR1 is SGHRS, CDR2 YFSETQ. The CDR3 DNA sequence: TGCGCCAGCAATAGCGGGAGGGCGGACACCGGGGAGCTGTTTTTT. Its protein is CASNSGRADTGELFF.

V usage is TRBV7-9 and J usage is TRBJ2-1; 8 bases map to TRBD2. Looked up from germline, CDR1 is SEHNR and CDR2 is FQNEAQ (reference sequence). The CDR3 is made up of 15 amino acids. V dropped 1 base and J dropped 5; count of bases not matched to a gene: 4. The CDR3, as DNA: TGTGCCAGCAGCTTAGGCGGGAGGCCAAACAATGAGCAGTTCTTC. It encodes CASSLGGRPNNEQFF.

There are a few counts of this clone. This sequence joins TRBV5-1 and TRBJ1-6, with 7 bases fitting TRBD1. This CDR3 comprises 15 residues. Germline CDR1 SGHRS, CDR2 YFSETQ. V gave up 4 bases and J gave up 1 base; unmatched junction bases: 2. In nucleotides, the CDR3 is TGCGCCAGCAGCGACAGGGTATCCTATAATTCACCCCTCCACTTT. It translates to CASSDRVSYNSPLHF.

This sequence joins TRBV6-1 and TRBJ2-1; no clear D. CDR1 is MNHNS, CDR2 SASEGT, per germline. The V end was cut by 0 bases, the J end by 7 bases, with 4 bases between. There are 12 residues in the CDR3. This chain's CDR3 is CASSEARNEQFF. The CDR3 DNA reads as TGTGCCAGCAGTGAAGCTCGGAATGAGCAGTTCTTC.

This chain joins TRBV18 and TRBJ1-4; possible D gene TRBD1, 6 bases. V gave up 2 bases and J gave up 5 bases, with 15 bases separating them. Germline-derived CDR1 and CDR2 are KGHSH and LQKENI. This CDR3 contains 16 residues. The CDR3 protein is CASSPVVPQGNEKLFF. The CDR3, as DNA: TGTGCCAGCTCACCAGTAGTTCCCCAGGGGAATGAAAAACTGTTTTTT.

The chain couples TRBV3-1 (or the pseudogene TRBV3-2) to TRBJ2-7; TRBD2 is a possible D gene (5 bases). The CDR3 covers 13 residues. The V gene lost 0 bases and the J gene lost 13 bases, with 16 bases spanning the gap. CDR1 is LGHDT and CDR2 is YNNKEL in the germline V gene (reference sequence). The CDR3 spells CASSQDRLGLPYF. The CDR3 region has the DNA TGTGCCAGCAGCCAAGATCGCCTAGGACTCCCCTACTTC.

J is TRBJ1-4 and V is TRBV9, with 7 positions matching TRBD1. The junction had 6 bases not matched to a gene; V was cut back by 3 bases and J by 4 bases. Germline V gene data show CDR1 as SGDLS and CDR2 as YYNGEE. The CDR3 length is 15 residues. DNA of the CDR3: TGTGCCAGCAGCGAGACAGGGCGGAATAATGAAAAACTGTTTTTT. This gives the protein CASSETGRNNEKLFF.

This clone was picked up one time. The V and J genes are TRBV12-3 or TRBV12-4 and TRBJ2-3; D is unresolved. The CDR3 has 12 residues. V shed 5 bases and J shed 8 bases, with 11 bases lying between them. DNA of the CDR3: TGTGCCAGCAGTCCCCCTTCGGGTACGCAGTATTTT. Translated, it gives CASSPPSGTQYF.

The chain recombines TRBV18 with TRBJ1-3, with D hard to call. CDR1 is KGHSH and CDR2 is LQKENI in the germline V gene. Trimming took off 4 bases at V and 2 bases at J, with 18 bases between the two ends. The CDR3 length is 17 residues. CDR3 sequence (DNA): TGTGCCAGCTCACTGGAGGCGGCTCCCGCCCCTGGAAACACCATATATTTT. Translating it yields CASSLEAAPAPGNTIYF.

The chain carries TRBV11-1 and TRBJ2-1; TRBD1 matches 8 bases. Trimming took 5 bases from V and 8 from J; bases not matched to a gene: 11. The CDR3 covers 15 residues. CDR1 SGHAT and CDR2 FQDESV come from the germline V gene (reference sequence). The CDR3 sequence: CASSPGTGDSDEQFF. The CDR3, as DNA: TGTGCCAGCAGCCCCGGGACAGGCGATAGTGATGAGCAGTTCTTC.

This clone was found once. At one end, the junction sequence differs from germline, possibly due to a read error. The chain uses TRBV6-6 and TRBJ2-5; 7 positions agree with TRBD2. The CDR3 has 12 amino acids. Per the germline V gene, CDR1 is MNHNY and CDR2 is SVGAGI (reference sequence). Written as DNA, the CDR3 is TGTGCCAGCAGTTACTCGAGGGAGGGGATCCACTTC. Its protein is CASSYSREGIHF.

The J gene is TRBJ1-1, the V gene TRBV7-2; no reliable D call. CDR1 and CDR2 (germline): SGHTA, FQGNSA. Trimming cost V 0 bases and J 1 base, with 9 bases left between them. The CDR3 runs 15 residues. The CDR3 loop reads CASSLAPQANTEAFF. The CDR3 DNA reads TGTGCCAGCAGCTTAGCCCCCCAAGCGAACACTGAAGCTTTCTTT.

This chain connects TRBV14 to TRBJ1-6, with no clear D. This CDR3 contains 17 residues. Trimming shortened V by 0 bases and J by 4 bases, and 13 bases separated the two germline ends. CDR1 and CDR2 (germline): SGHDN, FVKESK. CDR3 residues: CASSQDKTLPYNSPLHF. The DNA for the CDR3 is TGTGCCAGCAGCCAAGATAAAACTCTCCCGTATAATTCACCCCTCCACTTT.

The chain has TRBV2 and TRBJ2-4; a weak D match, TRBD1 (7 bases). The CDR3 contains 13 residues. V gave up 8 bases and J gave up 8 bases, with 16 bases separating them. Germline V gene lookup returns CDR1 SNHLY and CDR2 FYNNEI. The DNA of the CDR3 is TGTGCCAGCTCTCGGACAGGAGGGGACATTCAGTACTTC. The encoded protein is CASSRTGGDIQYF. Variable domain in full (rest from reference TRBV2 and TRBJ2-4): EPEVTQTPSHQVTQMGQEVILRCVPISNHLYFYWYRQILGQKVEFLVSFYNNEISEKSEIFDDQFSVERPDGSNFTLKIRSTKLEDSAMYFCASSRTGGDIQYFGAGTRLSVL.

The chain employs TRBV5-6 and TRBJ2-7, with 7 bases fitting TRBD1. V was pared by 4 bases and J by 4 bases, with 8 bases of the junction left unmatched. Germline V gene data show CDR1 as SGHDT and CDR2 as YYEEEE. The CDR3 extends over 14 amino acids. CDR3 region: CASSAPKQGYEQYF. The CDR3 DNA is TGTGCCAGCAGCGCGCCGAAACAGGGGTACGAGCAGTACTTC.

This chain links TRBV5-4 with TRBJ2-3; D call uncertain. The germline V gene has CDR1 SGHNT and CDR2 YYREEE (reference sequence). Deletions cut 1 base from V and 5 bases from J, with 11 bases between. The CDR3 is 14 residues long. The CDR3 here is CASSLYSMGDTQYF. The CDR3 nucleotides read TGTGCCAGCAGCTTGTACAGTATGGGAGATACGCAGTATTTT. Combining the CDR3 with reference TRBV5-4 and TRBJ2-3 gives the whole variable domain ETGVTQSPTHLIKTRGQQVTLRCSSQSGHNTVSWYQQALGQGPQFIFQYYREEENGRGNFPPRFSGLQFPNYSSELNVNALELDDSALYLCASSLYSMGDTQYFGPGTRLTVL.

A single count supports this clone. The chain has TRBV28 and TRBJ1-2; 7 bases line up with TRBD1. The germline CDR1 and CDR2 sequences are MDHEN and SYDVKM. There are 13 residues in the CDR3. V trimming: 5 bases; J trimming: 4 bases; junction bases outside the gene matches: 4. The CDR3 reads CASSVGGSYGYTF. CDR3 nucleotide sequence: TGTGCCAGCAGTGTAGGGGGCAGCTATGGCTACACCTTC.